Listed below are T cell receptor beta chains from one sample, sequenced in a study of T cells after posttransplantation cyclophosphamide. Here immunoSEQ multiplex PCR was the method, and the copy in TCRdb shows in-frame clones only, minus some. Among some 64,000 clones listed, around 93% were seen once. Input material: PBMCs. These receptors all come from a woman aged 25 to 45 in good health and a related stem cell transplant donor. Both conserved end residues are part of each CDR3. Fields, in order: J gene, clone size, V gene, D gene, CDR3 DNA, CDR3 protein. A D gene is named only where the DNA matches it firmly. Not every row has a clone size; where given, it reads once, few, many or a size class.

>TRBJ1-1|NA|TRBV6-5|NA
TGTGCCAGCAGTCGCGGAGGGTTAGGCACTGAAGCTTTCTTT
CASSRGGLGTEAFF
>TRBJ2-7|NA|TRBV28|TRBD2
TGTGCCAGCAGTTACCCGGGACTAGCGCAACACGAGCAGTACTTC
CASSYPGLAQHEQYF
>TRBJ1-2|once|TRBV19|TRBD1
TGTGCCAGTAGTCTCGCGGGGACAGGCCCCCGCTATGGCTACACCTTC
CASSLAGTGPRYGYTF
>TRBJ2-7|NA|TRBV25-1|NA
TGTGCCAGCCAATGGGCAGGCTCCTACGAGCAGTACTTC
CASQWAGSYEQYF
>TRBJ2-7|NA|TRBV19|NA
TGTGCCAGTGGTCTAGTTTTCTACGAGCAGTACTTC
CASGLVFYEQYF
>TRBJ1-2|once|TRBV27|TRBD1
TGTGCCAGCAGTTTCTTAGGACAGGGGTTCCTCGCGGGGTACACCTTC
CASSFLGQGFLAGYTF
>TRBJ1-1|NA|TRBV5-1|TRBD1
TGCGCCAGCAGCTTAACGACAGGGAGCACTGAAGCTTTCTTT
CASSLTTGSTEAFF
>TRBJ1-3|NA|TRBV10-3|NA
TGTGCCATCAGTAAGGACGCCTTAGGGGGAAACACCATATATTTT
CAISKDALGGNTIYF
>TRBJ1-4|NA|TRBV12-5|NA
TGTGCTAGTGGACTGAGGGGTGAAAAACTGTTTTTT
CASGLRGEKLFF
>TRBJ2-3|NA|TRBV7-9|NA
TGTGCCAGCAGCTGGGACCGGAGCGGCACAGATACGCAGTATTTT
CASSWDRSGTDTQYF
>TRBJ1-5|few|TRBV7-9|NA
TGTGCCAGCAGCGCCCTCACGAATCATCAGCCCCAGCATTTT
CASSALTNHQPQHF
>TRBJ1-2|NA|TRBV4-1|NA
TGCGCCAGCAGCCAAGTGGAGGGCTACTATGGCTACACCTTC
CASSQVEGYYGYTF
>TRBJ2-2|NA|TRBV6-5|NA
TGTGCCAGCAGTTTACAGGCCAGAGGAACCGGGGAGCTGTTTTTT
CASSLQARGTGELFF
>TRBJ2-7|NA|TRBV5-4|TRBD1
TGTGCCAGCAGCCGAGACAGGGGGCCCTACGAGCAGTACTTC
CASSRDRGPYEQYF
>TRBJ1-1|once|TRBV18|NA
TGTGCCAGCTCCCTGACCGACGGATACTTTGAAGCTTTCTTT
CASSLTDGYFEAFF
>TRBJ1-4|NA|TRBV19|NA
TGTGCCAGTAGTAAGCAGGGGAGAAATGAAAAACTGTTTTTT
CASSKQGRNEKLFF
>TRBJ1-1|NA|TRBV18|NA
TGTGCCAGCTCACCAGAGGGGAACACTGAAGCTTTCTTT
CASSPEGNTEAFF
>TRBJ2-7|NA|TRBV28|NA
TGTGCCAGCAGTTTATGGGGGGAGGTTGGGCGTGATAAATTGGGAGAAGTGCAGTACTTC
CASSLWGEVGRDKLGEVQYF
>TRBJ1-5|NA|TRBV4-1|NA
TGCGCCAGCAGCCCCCTAGGGCAGGGCAATCAGCCCCAGCATTTT
CASSPLGQGNQPQHF
>TRBJ1-2|once|TRBV2|TRBD1
TGTGCCAGCAGTGGGGGGACAGGGCGGGATGGCTACACCTTC
CASSGGTGRDGYTF
>TRBJ1-1|NA|TRBV19|NA
TGTGCCGGAAAACACGGAGCGGGTCTCTTT
CAGKHGAGLF
>TRBJ1-4|NA|TRBV25-1|NA
TGTGCCAGCAGTGAATATGGGGGGAGGGTAGGTGAAAAACTGTTTTTT
CASSEYGGRVGEKLFF
>TRBJ2-3|once|TRBV29-1|TRBD1
TGCAGCGTGGAGGACAGGCTCCGATCTAGCACAGATACGCAGTATTTT
CSVEDRLRSSTDTQYF
>TRBJ2-7|NA|TRBV7-9|NA
TGTGCCAGCAGCAGGGTGGGGGGCTACGAGCAGTACTTC
CASSRVGGYEQYF
>TRBJ1-3|once|TRBV5-6|NA
TGTGCCAGCAGCAGACAACATTACTCTGGAAACACCATATATTTT
CASSRQHYSGNTIYF
>TRBJ2-2|NA|TRBV30|TRBD1
TGTGCCTGGGGTGACGGGACAGGGGGCACCGGGGAGCTGTTTTTT
CAWGDGTGGTGELFF
>TRBJ2-4|NA|TRBV5-1|NA
TGCGCCAGCAGCACAACCCGAGGGTCAGCCAAAAACATTCAGTACTTC
CASSTTRGSAKNIQYF
>TRBJ2-5|NA|TRBV4-1|NA
TGCGCCAGCAGCCATGGCAGGTCTCAAGAGACCCAGTACTTC
CASSHGRSQETQYF
>TRBJ2-7|NA|TRBV6-1|NA
TGTGCCAGCAGTGAAACGGCGGGGGCGTCCTACGAGCAGTACTTC
CASSETAGASYEQYF
>TRBJ1-4|NA|TRBV12-5|NA
TGTGCTAGTGGTTTGGGGCGTACTAATGAAAAACTGTTTTTT
CASGLGRTNEKLFF
>TRBJ1-6|NA|TRBV27|NA
TGTGCCAGCAGTTCACACACGACCGGGGATGGGGCTAATTCACCCCTCCACTTT
CASSSHTTGDGANSPLHF
>TRBJ1-2|NA|TRBV19|TRBD1
TGTGCCAGTAGAGCAGGGGGCTATGGCTACACCTTC
CASRAGGYGYTF
>TRBJ1-1|NA|TRBV6-5|TRBD1
TGTGCCAGCAGACCGCCTACAGGGGGCTACACTGAAGCTTTCTTT
CASRPPTGGYTEAFF
>TRBJ1-2|NA|TRBV4-2|NA
TGTGCCAGCAGCCCGTCACGGGGGGAAGACTATGGCTACACCTTC
CASSPSRGEDYGYTF
>TRBJ2-5|NA|TRBV7-2|TRBD1
TGTGCCAGCAGCTCCCCATCGGGGACAGGGGACTTCCAAGAGACCCAGTACTTC
CASSSPSGTGDFQETQYF
>TRBJ2-5|NA|TRBV6-1|NA
TGTGCCAGCAGTACAGGGGGGGAAAAGACCCAGTACTTC
CASSTGGEKTQYF
>TRBJ1-1|NA|TRBV5-1|TRBD1
TGCGCCAGCAGCCTAGGACAGGGCGTCGGAGGCACTGAAGCTTTCTTT
CASSLGQGVGGTEAFF
>TRBJ1-6|NA|TRBV19|TRBD1
TGTGCCAGTAGTATTAGGGACAGCAATTCACCCCTCCACTTT
CASSIRDSNSPLHF
>TRBJ1-2|NA|TRBV5-6|NA
TGTGCCAGCAGCGCCGGGAGAACTTATGGCTACACCTTC
CASSAGRTYGYTF
>TRBJ1-2|NA|TRBV7-9|TRBD1
TGTGCCAGCAGCCTACAGGGGGTCAACTATGGCTACACCTTC
CASSLQGVNYGYTF
>TRBJ1-3|once|TRBV28|NA
TGTGCCAGCAGTTTATCCCAGTGGGGGTTTCCTGGAAACACCATATATTTT
CASSLSQWGFPGNTIYF
>TRBJ2-2|once|TRBV4-3|NA
TGCGCCAGCAGCCAGCAGTATGCCGGGGAGCTGTTTTTT
CASSQQYAGELFF
>TRBJ1-5|NA|TRBV19|NA
TGTGCCAGTAGCTACCCGGGAGGGGGCAATCAGCCCCAGCATTTT
CASSYPGGGNQPQHF
>TRBJ2-1|NA|TRBV4-3|NA
TGCGCCAGCAGCCAAGACGGTGGCAATGAGCAGTTCTTC
CASSQDGGNEQFF